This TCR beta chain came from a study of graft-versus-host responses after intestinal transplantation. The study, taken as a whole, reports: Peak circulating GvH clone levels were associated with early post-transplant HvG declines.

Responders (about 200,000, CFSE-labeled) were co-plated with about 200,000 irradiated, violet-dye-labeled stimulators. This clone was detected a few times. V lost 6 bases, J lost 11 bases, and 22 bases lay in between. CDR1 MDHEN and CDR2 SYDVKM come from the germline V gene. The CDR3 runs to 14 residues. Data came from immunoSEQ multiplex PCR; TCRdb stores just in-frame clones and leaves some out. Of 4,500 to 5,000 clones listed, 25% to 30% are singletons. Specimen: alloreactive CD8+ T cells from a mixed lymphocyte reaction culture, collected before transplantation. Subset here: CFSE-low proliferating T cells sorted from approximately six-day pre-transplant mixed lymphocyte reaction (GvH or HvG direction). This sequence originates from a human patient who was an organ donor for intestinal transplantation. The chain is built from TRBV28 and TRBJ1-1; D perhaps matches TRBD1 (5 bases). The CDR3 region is CASRLPGGSTGAFF. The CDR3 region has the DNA TGTGCCAGCAGACTTCCTGGGGGGTCAACGGGGGCTTTCTTT. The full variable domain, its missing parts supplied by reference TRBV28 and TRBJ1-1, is DVKVTQSSRYLVKRTGEKVFLECVQDMDHENMFWYRQDPGLGLRLIYFSYDVKMKEKGDIPEGYSVSREKKERFSLILESASTNQTSMYLCASRLPGGSTGAFFGQGTRLTVV.